The present T cell receptor (beta chain) was sequenced within a study of memory CD8 T cells in hepatitis C reinfection. Across the study: A couple of donors cleared primary HCV but became chronic after reinfection. HCV reinfection meant a positive HCV RNA test after two negative tests at least 60 days apart.

Measured with immunoSEQ multiplex PCR; TCRdb has only the in-frame clones, and not every one. The data show 35,000 to 55,000 clones, over 75% seen once. The V and J ends lost 6 bases and 0 bases, in that order; junction bases with no gene match: 6. The CDR3 length is 15 residues. Germline-derived CDR1 and CDR2 are WNHNN and SYGVQD (reference sequence). Time point specified: peak reinfection, 3 to 8 weeks after reinfection detection. No in vitro expansion preceded TCR sequencing of the sorted cells. The Montreal HEPCO cohort supplied donors who inject drugs. A couple of donors provided sorted CD3+ CD8+ CD45RO- naive CD8 T cells at all three reinfection time points.

The specimen was naive CD8+ T cells sorted from blood. V and J are TRBV10-1 and TRBJ1-1; TRBD1 matches 8 bases. The clonotype was recovered from a man aged 18 to 30 with hepatitis C virus infection. The CDR3 region has the DNA TGCGCCAGCAGCCCCCTGACAGGGGTGAACACTGAAGCTTTCTTT. Amino acid sequence: CASSPLTGVNTEAFF.